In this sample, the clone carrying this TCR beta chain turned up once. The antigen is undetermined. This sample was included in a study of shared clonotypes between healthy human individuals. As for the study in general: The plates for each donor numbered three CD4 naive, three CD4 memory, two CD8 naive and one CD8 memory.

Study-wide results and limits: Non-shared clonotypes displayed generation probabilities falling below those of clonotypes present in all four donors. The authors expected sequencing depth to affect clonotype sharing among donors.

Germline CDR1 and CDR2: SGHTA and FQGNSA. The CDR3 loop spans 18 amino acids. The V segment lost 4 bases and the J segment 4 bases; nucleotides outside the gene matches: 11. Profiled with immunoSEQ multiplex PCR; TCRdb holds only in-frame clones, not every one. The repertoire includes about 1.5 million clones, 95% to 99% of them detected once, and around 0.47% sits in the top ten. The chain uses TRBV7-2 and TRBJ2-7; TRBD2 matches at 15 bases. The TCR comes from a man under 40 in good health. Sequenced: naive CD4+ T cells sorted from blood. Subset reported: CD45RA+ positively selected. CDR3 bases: TGTGCCAGCAGCTCAACTGGACTAGCGGGAGGGGTGAGGTACGAGCAGTACTTC. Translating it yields CASSSTGLAGGVRYEQYF.